This TCR beta chain was identified in a study of early T cells in non-severe SARS-CoV-2 infection. About this clonotype itself: The antigen remains undetermined.

CDR1 and CDR2 (germline): SEHNR, FQNEAQ (reference sequence). This CDR3 has 14 amino acids. Trimming took 5 bases from V and 5 from J; bases not matched to a gene: 9. Study conclusions and caveats: VDJdb matching favored anti-spike CD8 responses, missing private and CD4 specificities.

TCRdb recomputed calls from the 5' RACE reads with MiXCR, one row per CDR3 protein. Of around 99,000 distinct CDR3 sequences detected, more than 9.5% appear once; the ten largest clones hold roughly 7.1%. The TCR was taken from an adult who was a healthcare worker with PCR-confirmed SARS-CoV-2 infection or an uninfected control (not recorded which). The sequenced material came from whole blood. The chain recombines TRBV7-9 with TRBJ2-7; TRBD1 aligns across 7 bases. The CDR3 region has the DNA TGTGCCAGCAGCCATTTTACAGGGGACGACGAGCAGTACTTC. Translated: CASSHFTGDDEQYF.